This T cell receptor (beta chain) appears in the sequencing data of a study of CD8 T cells in Susac syndrome. General study findings and limits: It was acknowledged in the study that its TCR sequencing and HLA analysis involved a relatively small number of individuals.

Healthy donors acted as controls, with matching for age and sex. Bulk CD8+ and CD4+ cells came from magnetic negative isolation; CD8+ TEMRA by FACS. V lost 5 bases and J lost 0; bases outside the gene matches: 4. There are 14 residues in the CDR3. In germline, CDR1 is DFQATT, CDR2 SNEGSKA (reference sequence). About this clonotype itself: Its antigen remains unidentified.

Reverse transcription used roughly 0.5 to 1 ug RNA and random hexamers. The authors amplified TCR beta CDR3 across 54 Vbeta and 13 Jbeta using immunoSEQ multiplex PCR. Via MiXCR, TCRdb re-called the immunoSEQ multiplex PCR reads, giving one row per CDR3 protein. Among around 170,000 distinct CDR3 sequences listed, under 95% were seen once. This TCR was sampled from a human donor in good health. The chain uses TRBV20-1 and TRBJ2-3, with 8 positions matching TRBD2. Sequenced material: CD4+ T cells from PBMCs. The CDR3 DNA follows: TGCAGTGCTGATAGCGGGGATAGCACAGATACGCAGTATTTT. It yields the protein CSADSGDSTDTQYF.